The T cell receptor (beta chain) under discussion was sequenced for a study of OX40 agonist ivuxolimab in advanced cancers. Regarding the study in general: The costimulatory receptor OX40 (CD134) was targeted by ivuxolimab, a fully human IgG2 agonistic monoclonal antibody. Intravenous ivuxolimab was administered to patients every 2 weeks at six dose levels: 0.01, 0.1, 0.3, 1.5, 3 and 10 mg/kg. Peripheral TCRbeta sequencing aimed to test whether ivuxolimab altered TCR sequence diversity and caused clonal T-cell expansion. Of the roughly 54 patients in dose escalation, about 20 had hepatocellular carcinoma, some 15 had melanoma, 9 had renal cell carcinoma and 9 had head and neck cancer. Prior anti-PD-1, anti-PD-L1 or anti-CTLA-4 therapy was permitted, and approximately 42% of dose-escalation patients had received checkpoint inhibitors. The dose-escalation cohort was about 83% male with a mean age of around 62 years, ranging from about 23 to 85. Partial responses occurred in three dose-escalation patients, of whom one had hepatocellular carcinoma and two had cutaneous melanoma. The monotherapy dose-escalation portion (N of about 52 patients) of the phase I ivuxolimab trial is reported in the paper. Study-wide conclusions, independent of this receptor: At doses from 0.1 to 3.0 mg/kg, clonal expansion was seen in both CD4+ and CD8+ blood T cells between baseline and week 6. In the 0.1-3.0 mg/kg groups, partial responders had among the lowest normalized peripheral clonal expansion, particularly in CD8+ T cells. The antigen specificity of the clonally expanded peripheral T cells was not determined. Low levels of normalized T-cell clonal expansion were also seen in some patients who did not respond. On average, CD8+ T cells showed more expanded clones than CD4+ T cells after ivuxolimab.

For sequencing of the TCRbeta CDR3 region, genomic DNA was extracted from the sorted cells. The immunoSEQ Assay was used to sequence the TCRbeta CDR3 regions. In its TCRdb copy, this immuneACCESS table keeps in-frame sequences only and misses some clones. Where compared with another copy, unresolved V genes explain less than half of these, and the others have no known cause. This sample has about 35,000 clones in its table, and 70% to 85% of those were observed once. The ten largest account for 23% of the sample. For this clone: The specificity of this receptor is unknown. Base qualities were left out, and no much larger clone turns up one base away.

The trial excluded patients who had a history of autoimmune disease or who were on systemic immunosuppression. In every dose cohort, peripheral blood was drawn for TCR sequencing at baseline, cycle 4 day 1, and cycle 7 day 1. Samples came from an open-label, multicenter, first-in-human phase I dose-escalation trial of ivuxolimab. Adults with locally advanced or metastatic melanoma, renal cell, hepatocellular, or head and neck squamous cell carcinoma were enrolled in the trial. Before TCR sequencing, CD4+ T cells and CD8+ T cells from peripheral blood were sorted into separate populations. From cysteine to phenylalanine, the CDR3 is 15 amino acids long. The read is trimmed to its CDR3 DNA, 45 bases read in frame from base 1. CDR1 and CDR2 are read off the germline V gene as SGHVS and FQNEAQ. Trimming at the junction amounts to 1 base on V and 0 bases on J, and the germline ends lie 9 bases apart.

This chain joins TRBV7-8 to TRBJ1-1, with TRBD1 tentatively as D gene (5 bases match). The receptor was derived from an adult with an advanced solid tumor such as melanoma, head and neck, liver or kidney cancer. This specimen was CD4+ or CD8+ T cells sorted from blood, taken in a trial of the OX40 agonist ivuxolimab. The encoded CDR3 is CASSLDRGLNTEAFF. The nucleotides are TGTGCCAGCAGCTTAGACCGGGGCTTGAACACTGAAGCTTTCTTT. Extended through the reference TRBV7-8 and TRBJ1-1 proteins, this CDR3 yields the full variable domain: GAGVSQSPRYKVAKRGQDVALRCDPISGHVSLFWYQQALGQGPEFLTYFQNEAQLDKSGLPSDRFFAERPEGSVSTLKIQRTQQEDSAVYLCASSLDRGLNTEAFFGQGTRLTVV.